The 13 T cell receptor beta chains reported below all come from one sample, sequenced in a study of blood T cell repertoires in COVID-19. The protocol was immunoSEQ multiplex PCR, while the TCRdb copy is restricted to in-frame clones and leaves out a portion. Here the sample spans a few hundred thousand clones, over 85% being singletons. The sample comprised peripheral blood. All receptors derive from a woman aged 55-75 years with COVID-19, enrolled during active disease.

This clone was observed a single time. The gene calls are TRBV5-1 and TRBJ1-2; 7 bases map to TRBD1. Germline V CDR1 and CDR2: SGHRS, YFSETQ. Losses at the gene ends were 0 bases for V and 8 bases for J; bases not matched to a gene: 10. The CDR3 loop spans 15 amino acids. CDR3 region: CASSLGQGVDRGYTF. In DNA, the CDR3 is TGCGCCAGCAGCTTGGGGCAGGGGGTCGATCGGGGCTACACCTTC. Using reference TRBV5-1 and TRBJ1-2 for the parts outside the CDR3, the full variable domain is KAGVTQTPRYLIKTRGQQVTLSCSPISGHRSVSWYQQTPGQGLQFLFEYFSETQRNKGNFPGRFSGRQFSNSRSEMNVSTLELGDSALYLCASSLGQGVDRGYTFGSGTRLTVV.

The gene calls are TRBV18 and TRBJ1-2, with D possibly being TRBD1 (6 bases). There are 13 residues in the CDR3. Germline V CDR1 and CDR2: KGHSH, LQKENI. With 1 base removed from V and 3 bases from J, the gap between germline ends came to 6 bases. CDR3 residues: CASSPRTDYGYTF. CDR3 coding DNA: TGTGCCAGCTCACCACGGACAGACTATGGCTACACCTTC.

The chain employs TRBV10-3 and TRBJ1-1; 8 positions agree with TRBD1. The junction had 7 bases not matched to a gene; V was cut back by 4 bases and J by 0 bases. This CDR3 comprises 16 residues. The V gene's germline CDR1 is ENHRY and CDR2 SYGVKD. DNA for the CDR3: TGTGCCATCAGTGGTGGTAAGACAGGGGTGAACACTGAAGCTTTCTTT. It translates to CAISGGKTGVNTEAFF.

The chain recombines TRBV7-3 with TRBJ1-6; a weak D match, TRBD1 (5 bases). The CDR3 covers 14 residues. CDR1 and CDR2 from the germline V gene are SGHTA and FQGTGA. The ends were cut back, 2 bases at V and 9 bases at J, with 11 bases in the middle. The CDR3 DNA is TGTGCCAGCAGCTTAGCAGGGATTAGTTCACCCCTCCACTTT. This translates into CASSLAGISSPLHF. Filled out from reference TRBV7-3 and TRBJ1-6, the complete variable domain reads GAGVSQTPSNKVTEKGKYVELRCDPISGHTALYWYRQSLGQGPEFLIYFQGTGAADDSGLPNDRFFAVRPEGSVSTLKIQRTERGDSAVYLCASSLAGISSPLHFGNGTRLTVT.

CDR3 bases: TGTGCCAGCAGACTAGCGGGGGGGGCAGATACGCAGTATTTT. It codes for CASRLAGGADTQYF. This chain connects TRBV5-4 to TRBJ2-3; 13 bases map to TRBD2. Germline CDR1 and CDR2: SGHNT and YYREEE (reference sequence). V lost 5 bases, J lost 4 bases, and 1 base stayed unmatched. This CDR3 is built from 14 residues.

The V call is TRBV27, the J call TRBJ2-2; possibly TRBD1 for D (6 bases). Trimming took 10 bases from V and 5 from J, leaving 20 bases between them. Germline V gives CDR1 MNHEY, CDR2 SMNVEV (reference sequence). The CDR3 has 15 residues. DNA of the CDR3: TGTGCCATCCGAGGGGGTTTGGGAGCGACCGGGGAGCTGTTTTTT. This encodes CAIRGGLGATGELFF.

The chain employs TRBV2 and TRBJ1-6; 9 nucleotides align to TRBD1. The CDR3 contains 15 residues. The germline V gene encodes CDR1 SNHLY and CDR2 FYNNEI. The J segment lost 6 bases and the V segment lost 5 bases, leaving 5 bases of the junction unmatched. The CDR3 reads CASSKQGAGNSPLHF. DNA of the CDR3: TGTGCCAGCAGTAAACAGGGGGCCGGTAATTCACCCCTCCACTTT.

The chain joins TRBV12-3 or TRBV12-4 to TRBJ1-5; maybe TRBD1 (6 bases). Trimming removed 9 bases from V and 5 bases from J, with 14 bases in between. The CDR3 sequence is 13 residues long. CDR3 nucleotide sequence: TGTGCCAGTAAGGGAGGGGGTTATCAGCCCCAGCATTTT. It translates to CASKGGGYQPQHF.

This chain joins TRBV3-1 (or the pseudogene TRBV3-2) and TRBJ1-3; 8 bases are a match to TRBD1. The trim removed 5 bases at V and 0 bases at J, leaving 6 bases unmatched. The CDR3 covers 16 residues. CDR1 and CDR2 (germline): LGHDT, YNNKEL (reference sequence). CDR3 sequence: CASSARDRSSGNTIYF. The CDR3 DNA reads as TGTGCCAGCAGCGCCCGGGACAGGAGCTCTGGAAACACCATATATTTT.

This sequence joins TRBV5-1 and TRBJ2-5; TRBD2 matches at 12 bases. Germline CDR1 reads SGHRS; CDR2 reads YFSETQ. The CDR3 length is 15 residues. Germline trimming cut 3 bases from V and 5 bases from J; bases unmatched to any gene: 5. Here the CDR3 DNA reads TGCGCCAGCAGCTCTCTAGCGGGGGGGCCCGAGACCCAGTACTTC. This translates into CASSSLAGGPETQYF.

V gene TRBV7-9 combines with J gene TRBJ2-7; D unclear. The CDR3 sequence is 14 residues long. CDR1 and CDR2 (germline): SEHNR, FQNEAQ (reference sequence). Trimming pared 5 bases from V and 0 bases from J, leaving 11 bases between. The CDR3: CASSPPRSSYEQYF. The CDR3 DNA reads TGTGCCAGCAGCCCCCCTAGGAGCTCCTACGAGCAGTACTTC.

The chain carries TRBV6-6 and TRBJ2-7; weak D call: TRBD1 (6 bases). This CDR3 comprises 14 residues. V gave up 0 bases and J gave up 0 bases, with 6 bases separating them. The germline CDR1 and CDR2 sequences are MNHNY and SVGAGI (reference sequence). The CDR3 DNA reads TGTGCCAGCAGTTACTCGGACAGCTCCTACGAGCAGTACTTC. This codes for CASSYSDSSYEQYF.

Regarding this clone: One junction end disagrees with the germline gene, perhaps due to a read error. The chain links TRBV7-7 to TRBJ1-4; 10 bases align to TRBD1. Per the germline V gene, CDR1 is SSHAT and CDR2 is FNYEAQ (reference sequence). The CDR3 has 15 residues. The CDR3 DNA sequence: TGTGCTAGCAGCCCCCGGACAGGGGGGAATGAAAAACTGTTTTTT. It codes for CASSPRTGGNEKLFF. Together with reference TRBV7-7 and TRBJ1-4, the CDR3 gives the full variable domain: GAGVSQSPRYKVTKRGQDVTLRCDPISSHATLYWYQQALGQGPEFLTYFNYEAQPDKSGLPSDRFSAERPEGSISTLTIQRTEQRDSAMYRCASSPRTGGNEKLFFGSGTQLSVL.